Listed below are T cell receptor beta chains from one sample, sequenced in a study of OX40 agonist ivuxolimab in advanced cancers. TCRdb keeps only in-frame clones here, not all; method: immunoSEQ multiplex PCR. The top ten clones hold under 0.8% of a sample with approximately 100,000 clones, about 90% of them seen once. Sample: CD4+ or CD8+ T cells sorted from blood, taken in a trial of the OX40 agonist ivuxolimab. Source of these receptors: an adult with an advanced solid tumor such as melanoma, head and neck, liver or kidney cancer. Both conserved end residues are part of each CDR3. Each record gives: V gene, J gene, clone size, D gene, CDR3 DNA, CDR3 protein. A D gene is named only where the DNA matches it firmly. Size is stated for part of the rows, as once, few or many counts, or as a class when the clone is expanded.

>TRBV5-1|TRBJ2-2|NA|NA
TGCGCCAGCAGCCTTACCGGGCCTTCGAACACCGGGGAGCTGTTTTTT
CASSLTGPSNTGELFF
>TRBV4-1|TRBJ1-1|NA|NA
TGCGCCAGCAGCGGAGGTAGGGTGGCAGCCATGAACACTGAAGCTTTCTTT
CASSGGRVAAMNTEAFF
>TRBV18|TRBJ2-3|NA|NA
TGTGCCAGCTCACCATCCGCAGGCGGGGGCCTTAGGGATACGCAGTATTTT
CASSPSAGGGLRDTQYF
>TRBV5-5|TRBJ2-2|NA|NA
TGTGCCAGCAGCTTAAGGTTAGGGGACACCGGGGAGCTGTTTTTT
CASSLRLGDTGELFF
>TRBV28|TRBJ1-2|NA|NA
TGTGCCAGCAGTTCGGGCATTGTGGTGGGCTACACCTTC
CASSSGIVVGYTF
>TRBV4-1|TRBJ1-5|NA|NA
TGCGCCAGCAGCCAAATGACAGATCTTAGCAATCAGCCCCAGCATTTT
CASSQMTDLSNQPQHF
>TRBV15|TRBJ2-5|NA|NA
TGTGCCACCAGCAGAGTGACCGGGCTTGTAGAGACCCAGTACTTC
CATSRVTGLVETQYF
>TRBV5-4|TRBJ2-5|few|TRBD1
TGTGCCAGCAGCTCTCGACAGGGGGGGGAGACCCAGTACTTC
CASSSRQGGETQYF
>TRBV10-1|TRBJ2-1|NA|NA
TGCGCCAGCAGTGAGGGGGGGACATCCCAAGGGTTCCTCTGGGATGAGCAGTTCTTC
CASSEGGTSQGFLWDEQFF
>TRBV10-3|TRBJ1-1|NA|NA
TGTGCCATCAGGAAGGGGCAGGGAGTGTTTGAAGCTTTCTTT
CAIRKGQGVFEAFF
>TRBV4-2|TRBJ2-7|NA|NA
TGTGCCAGCAGCCAAGCTGCAAAGGGGCCCAACGAGCAGTACTTC
CASSQAAKGPNEQYF
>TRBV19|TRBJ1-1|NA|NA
TGTGCCAGTAGTCTTGATGTGGGTTCACGCGAAGCTTTCTTT
CASSLDVGSREAFF
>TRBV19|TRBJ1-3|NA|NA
TGTGCCAGTAGTCCCCCTCGACAGATCCCTGGAAACACCATATATTTT
CASSPPRQIPGNTIYF
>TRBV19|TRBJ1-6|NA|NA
TGTGCCAGTAGTATCAACACGGGGGAAAATAATTCACCCCTCCACTTT
CASSINTGENNSPLHF
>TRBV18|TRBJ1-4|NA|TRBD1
TGTGCCAGCTCACCGCAGACAGGGGGCGATGAAAAACTGTTTTTT
CASSPQTGGDEKLFF
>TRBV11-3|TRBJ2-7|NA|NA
TGTGCCAGCAGCCACGGGTCGTCCCCCTACGAGCAGTACTTC
CASSHGSSPYEQYF
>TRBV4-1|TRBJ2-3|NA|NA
TGCGCCAGCAGCCAGGACTTTCGCACAGATACGCAGTATTTT
CASSQDFRTDTQYF
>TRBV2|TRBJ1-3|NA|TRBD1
TGTGCCAGCAGCGGGACAGGGCTCTCTGGAAACACCATATATTTT
CASSGTGLSGNTIYF
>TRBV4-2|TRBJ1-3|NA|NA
TGTGCCAGCACCCCCGGGGAGGGCATGGGCGGAAACACCATATATTTT
CASTPGEGMGGNTIYF
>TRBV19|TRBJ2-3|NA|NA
TGTGCCAGTAGTATTCAAGGAACCCCGAGAGATACGCAGTATTTT
CASSIQGTPRDTQYF
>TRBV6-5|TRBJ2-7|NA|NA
TGTGCCAGCAGACCCGCCCCGAACCCCTACGAGCAGTACTTC
CASRPAPNPYEQYF
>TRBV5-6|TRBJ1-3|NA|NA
TGTGCCAGCACCGGGACAAACTCTGGAAACACCATATATTTT
CASTGTNSGNTIYF
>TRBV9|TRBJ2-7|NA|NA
TGTGCCAGCAGCGTAGGGGTTAACGAGCAGTACTTC
CASSVGVNEQYF
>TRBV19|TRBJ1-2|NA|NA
TGTGCCAGTAGTCCCCCCCAGAGGACGGTCTATGGCTACACCTTC
CASSPPQRTVYGYTF
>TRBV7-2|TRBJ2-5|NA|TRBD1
TGTGCCAGCAGCCCCAGGTATTCGGGGACAGCGACCCAGTACTTC
CASSPRYSGTATQYF
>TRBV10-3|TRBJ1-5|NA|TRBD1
TGTGCCATCAGTGGACAGGGGGCCTATCAGCCCCAGCATTTT
CAISGQGAYQPQHF
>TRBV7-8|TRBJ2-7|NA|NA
TGTGCCAGCAGCCAAACCGGCCGGAATTCGCGGGGAGAGCAGTACTTC
CASSQTGRNSRGEQYF
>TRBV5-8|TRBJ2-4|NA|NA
TGTGCCAGCAGCTCCCTTTCCGGGACCATCCTTCGGATTCAGTACTTC
CASSSLSGTILRIQYF
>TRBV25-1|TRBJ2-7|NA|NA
TGTGCCAGCAGGGGGACCAGGAACTCCTACGAGCAGTACTTC
CASRGTRNSYEQYF
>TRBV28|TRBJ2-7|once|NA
TGTGCCAGCAGCCACCCAAAGCACGAGCAGTACTTC
CASSHPKHEQYF
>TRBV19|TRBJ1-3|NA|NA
TGTGCCAGTAAGCAGCTGACCTCTGGAAACACCATATATTTT
CASKQLTSGNTIYF
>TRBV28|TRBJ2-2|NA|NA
TGTGCTAGTCGAGGGGTTACGAACACCGGGGAGCTGTTTTTT
CASRGVTNTGELFF
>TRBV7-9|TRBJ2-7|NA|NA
TGTGCCAGCAGCTCCCTACAGGGAAGGGACTCCTACGAGCAGTACTTC
CASSSLQGRDSYEQYF
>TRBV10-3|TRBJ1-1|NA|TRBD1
TGTGCCATCAAAGGGACAGTGGACACTGAAGCTTTCTTT
CAIKGTVDTEAFF
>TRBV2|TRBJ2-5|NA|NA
TGTGCCAGAGGACGCAGGAAGACCCAGTACTTC
CARGRRKTQYF
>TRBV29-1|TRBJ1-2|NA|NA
TGCAGCGTTGAAGATCGAGCAAGACGGGGCTACACCTTC
CSVEDRARRGYTF
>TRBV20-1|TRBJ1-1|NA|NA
TGCAGTGCTGGACGGGACGAATCTTTCTTT
CSAGRDESFF
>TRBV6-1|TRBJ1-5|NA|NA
TGTGCCAGCAGTGAATGGGGGGGAGAGCCCCAGCATTTT
CASSEWGGEPQHF
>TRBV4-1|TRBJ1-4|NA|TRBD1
TGCGCCAGCAGCCCAAGGACAGGGGTGGACGAAAAACTGTTTTTT
CASSPRTGVDEKLFF
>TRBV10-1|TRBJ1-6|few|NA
TGCGCCAGCAGTGAGGGGCCCGGGGGTTCACCCCTCCACTTT
CASSEGPGGSPLHF
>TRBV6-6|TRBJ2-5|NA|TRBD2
TGTGCCAGCAGTTACTCCCTAGCGGGGGGTCAAGAGACCCAGTACTTC
CASSYSLAGGQETQYF
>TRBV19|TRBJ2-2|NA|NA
TGTGCCAGTAGTTTGGACTGGAACACCGGGGAGCTGTTTTTT
CASSLDWNTGELFF
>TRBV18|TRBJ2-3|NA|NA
TGTGCCAGCTCAATTGCCGGGAACACAGATACGCAGTATTTT
CASSIAGNTDTQYF
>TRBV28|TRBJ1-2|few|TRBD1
TGTGCCAGCAGGACAGGGACAGCTAACTATGGCTACACCTTC
CASRTGTANYGYTF
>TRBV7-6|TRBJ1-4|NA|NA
TGTGCCAGCAGCTTAAGGCAGGGCGGTGAAAAACTGTTTTTT
CASSLRQGGEKLFF
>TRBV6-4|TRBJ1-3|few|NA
TGTGCCAGCAGTCCTAGCAGTGCCTCTGGAAACACCATATATTTT
CASSPSSASGNTIYF
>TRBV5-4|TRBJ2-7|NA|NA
TGTGCCAGCAGCTTGGCCGCAGGGGCGGGGGAGCAGTACTTC
CASSLAAGAGEQYF
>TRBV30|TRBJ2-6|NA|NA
TGTGCCTGGAAAAAGACCTCTGGGGCCAACGTCCTGACTTTC
CAWKKTSGANVLTF
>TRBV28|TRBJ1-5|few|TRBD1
TGTGCCAGCAGTTTAGGGGACAGGGAGGGACAGCCCCAGCATTTT
CASSLGDREGQPQHF
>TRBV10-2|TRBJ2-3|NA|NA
TGCGCCAGCAGTGAGTCGTTAGGGAGCACAGATACGCAGTATTTT
CASSESLGSTDTQYF
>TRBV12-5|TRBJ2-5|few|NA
TGTGCTAGTGGTTTGGTAAGATGGCAAGAGACCCAGTACTTC
CASGLVRWQETQYF
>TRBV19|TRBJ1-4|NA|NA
TGTGCCAGTAGGGACACCTTTGAAAAACTGTTTTTT
CASRDTFEKLFF
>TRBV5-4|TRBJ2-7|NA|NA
TGTGCCAGCAGCTTGTACGTGGCGGTCTCCTACGAGCAGTACTTC
CASSLYVAVSYEQYF
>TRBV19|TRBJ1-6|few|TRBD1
TGTGCCAGTAGACAGGGGGCCGTGAGCTCCTATAATTCACCCCTCCACTTT
CASRQGAVSSYNSPLHF
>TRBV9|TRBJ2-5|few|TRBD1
TGTGCCAGCAGGGGACAGGGGGAGACCCAGTACTTC
CASRGQGETQYF
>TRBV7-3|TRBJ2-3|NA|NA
TGTGCCAGCAGCTCCGGACAGAGCACAGATACGCAGTATTTT
CASSSGQSTDTQYF
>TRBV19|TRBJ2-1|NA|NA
TGTGCCAGTAGTCGACAGGGAGGCAATGAGCAGTTCTTC
CASSRQGGNEQFF
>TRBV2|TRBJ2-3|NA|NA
TGTGCCAGCAGTGAATATAGGGGGGATACGCAGTATTTT
CASSEYRGDTQYF
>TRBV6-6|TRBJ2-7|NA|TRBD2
TGTGCCGCTAACGGGGGGGTGGCTACCGAGCAGTACTTC
CAANGGVATEQYF
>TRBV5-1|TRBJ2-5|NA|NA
TGCGCCAGCAGCTTGGCCAGCTATTCAGAGACCCAGTACTTC
CASSLASYSETQYF